This T cell receptor (delta chain) originates from a study of Vδ1+ human thymocytes. Study conclusions and caveats: Thymic delta-chain repertoires held roughly 19% Vdelta2 sequences and few Vdelta3, despite high sort purity. Many TRG clonotypes were shared between donors; TRD repertoires were essentially private. In the thymus, TRG and TRD repertoires looked highly polyclonal with Gaussian CDR3 lengths.

V lost 4 bases and J lost 2; bases outside the gene matches: 22. The CDR3 contains 20 residues. CDR1 is TSWWSYY and CDR2 is QGS in the germline V gene. Sequences come from RNA converted to cDNA by reverse transcription. CDR3 amplicons came from multiplex PCR with pooled V-gene forward and constant-region reverse primers. TCRdb reprocessed the multiplex PCR reads through CATT. The table has over 45,000 delta-chain clones, roughly 16% seen once. To note about this clone: Its antigen is still unknown.

Between about 96% and 99.6% of sorted thymocytes were Vdelta1+. The J gene is TRDJ1, the V gene TRDV1; TRDD3 matches 7 bases. Material for sequencing was Vdelta1+ gamma-delta thymocytes from the thymus. Regarding subset: FACS-sorted CD3+ TCRalphabeta- TCRVdelta1+ TCRVdelta2- thymocytes. This receptor was taken from a girl under two years old who had congenital heart surgery. The CDR3 here is CALGARGPRDHWGCTDKLIF. DNA for the CDR3: TGTGCTCTTGGGGCCCGGGGTCCTAGGGATCACTGGGGATGTACCGATAAACTCATCTTT.